These T cell receptor beta chains were read from a single sample in a study of blood T cells in healthy people across ages. One entry per CDR3 protein, called by TCRdb with MiXCR from the 5' RACE reads. The table lists about a million distinct CDR3 sequences, roughly half of them singletons. Sequencing was performed on blood. These receptors all stem from a woman aged 55-70 years in good health. CDR3s include the opening cysteine and the closing phenylalanine or tryptophan. Each record gives: J gene, clone size, V gene, CDR3 protein. Clone size is stated in some rows and not others, as once, few, many or a class when expanded.

TRBJ2-7 | few | TRBV12-3/TRBV12-4 | CASSGLAGAYEQYF
TRBJ1-5 | few | TRBV6-2/TRBV6-3 | CASSYWSGNQPQHF
TRBJ1-6 | - | TRBV7-9 | CASSPHGEAGYNSPLHF
TRBJ1-4 | - | TRBV12-3/TRBV12-4 | CASSSLVIGGKLFF
TRBJ1-2 | - | TRBV20-1 | CSAPGRGTAANYGYTF
TRBJ2-7 | - | TRBV25-1 | CASTPLGLAEEQYF
TRBJ2-7 | - | TRBV27 | CASKRPGSDEQYF
TRBJ1-1 | few | TRBV28 | CATTSWGENTEAFF
TRBJ2-1 | few | TRBV29-1 | CSVGPRTMGEQFF
TRBJ2-1 | - | TRBV29-1 | CSVEGSTLFEQFF
TRBJ1-1 | - | TRBV29-1 | CSVRGQLNTEAFF
- | - | TRBV28 | CASSPGTSGLPQETQYF
TRBJ1-1 | - | TRBV11-2 | CASSLSRDTEAFF
TRBJ1-2 | - | TRBV27 | CASRDGPNYGYTF
TRBJ2-7 | - | TRBV20-1 | CSARDRGTYEQYF
TRBJ2-1 | few | TRBV5-1 | CASSLWTGVLDEQFF
TRBJ1-2 | few | TRBV27 | CASSFGQAISYGYTF
TRBJ1-2 | - | TRBV2 | CASRERSGYTF
- | - | TRBV7-2 | CASTLDRSSYDEQFF
TRBJ2-1 | once | TRBV20-1 | CSALDRQAYYEQFF
TRBJ2-3 | - | TRBV7-9 | CASDGSVSTDTQYF
TRBJ1-1 | - | TRBV29-1 | CSADRMANTEAFF
TRBJ2-1 | - | TRBV2 | CASIPRLAGYFTEQFF
TRBJ2-7 | once | TRBV19 | CAGYPSRGGWSYEQYF
TRBJ2-3 | few | TRBV6-1 | CASSEWKISTDTQYF
TRBJ2-7 | - | TRBV20-1 | CSARDGRGITYEQYF
TRBJ2-7 | - | TRBV29-1 | CSVEGRGDNHYEQYF
TRBJ2-3 | - | TRBV21-1 | CASSNGDRTSTDTQYF
TRBJ2-1 | - | TRBV25-1 | CASSEFYEQFF
TRBJ2-1 | - | TRBV12-3/TRBV12-4 | CTSSLVDTSNEQFF
TRBJ2-5 | - | TRBV3-1 | CASSRLSRVQETQYF
TRBJ1-2 | - | TRBV20-1 | CSAGDRDTNYGYTF
TRBJ2-7 | few | TRBV28 | CASAWGYEQYF
TRBJ2-3 | - | TRBV20-1 | CSATWRAGASTDTQYF
TRBJ2-3 | - | TRBV20-1 | CSASRLDTQYF
TRBJ1-2 | - | TRBV5-5 | CASGNTGGNYGYTF
TRBJ2-7 | - | TRBV27 | CASSIIPTETYEQYF
TRBJ2-7 | - | TRBV3-1 | CASSPTDGEQYF
TRBJ1-2 | - | TRBV20-1 | CSARADLTASNYGYTF
TRBJ2-3 | many | TRBV7-2 | CASSLGPPGRTDTQYF
TRBJ1-5 | once | TRBV7-9 | CASSLTGIWQPQHF
TRBJ1-1 | - | TRBV20-1 | CSAHRGGGTEAFF
TRBJ2-3 | - | TRBV12-3/TRBV12-4 | CASSLQVDTDTQYF
TRBJ2-4 | few | TRBV15 | CATTHEGRVNIQYF
TRBJ2-1 | - | TRBV7-6 | CASSRTDGNEQFF
TRBJ2-7 | - | TRBV15 | CATSRDPPGGPTYEQYF
TRBJ2-3 | few | TRBV6-2/TRBV6-3 | CASGRTASRNTQYF
TRBJ2-1 | - | TRBV20-1 | CSATRGGDYNEQFF
TRBJ1-2 | - | TRBV7-2 | CASSIGARLGYTF
TRBJ2-5 | - | TRBV3-1 | CASSRGGRDLNYNGQYF
TRBJ2-5 | - | TRBV7-9 | CASSLRTSGRWETQYF
TRBJ1-1 | once | TRBV20-1 | CSARERRRGTEAFF
TRBJ2-7 | few | TRBV5-1 | CASSSPGLAGGRGYEQYF
TRBJ2-4 | - | TRBV7-6 | CASSLGIADFGYEQYF